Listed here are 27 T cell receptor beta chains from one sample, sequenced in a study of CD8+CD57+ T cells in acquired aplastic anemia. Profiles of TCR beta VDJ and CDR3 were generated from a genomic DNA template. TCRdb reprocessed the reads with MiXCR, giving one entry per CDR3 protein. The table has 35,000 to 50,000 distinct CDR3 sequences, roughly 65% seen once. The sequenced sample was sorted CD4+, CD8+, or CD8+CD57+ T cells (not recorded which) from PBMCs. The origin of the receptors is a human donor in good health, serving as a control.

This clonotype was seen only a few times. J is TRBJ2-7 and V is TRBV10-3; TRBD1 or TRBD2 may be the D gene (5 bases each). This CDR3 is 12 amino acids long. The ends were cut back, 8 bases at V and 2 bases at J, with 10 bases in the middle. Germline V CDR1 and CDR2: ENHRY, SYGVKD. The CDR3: CAISRDAYEQYV. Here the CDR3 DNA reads TGTGCCATCTCAAGGGACGCCTACGAGCAGTACGTC.

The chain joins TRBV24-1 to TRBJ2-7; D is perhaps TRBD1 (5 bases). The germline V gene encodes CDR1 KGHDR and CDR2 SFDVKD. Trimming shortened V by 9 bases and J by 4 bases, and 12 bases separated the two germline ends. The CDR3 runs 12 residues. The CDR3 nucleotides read TGTGCCACCCGGCCAGGGTGTTACGAGCAGTACTTC. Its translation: CATRPGCYEQYF.

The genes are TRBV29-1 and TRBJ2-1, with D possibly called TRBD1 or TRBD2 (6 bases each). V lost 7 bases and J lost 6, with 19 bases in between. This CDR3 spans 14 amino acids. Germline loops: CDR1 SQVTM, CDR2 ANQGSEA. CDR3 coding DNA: TGCAGCGCGGAGGGGGGTCCAAGAGGCAATGAGCAGTTCTTC. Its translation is CSAEGGPRGNEQFF.

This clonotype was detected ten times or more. The CDR3: CASSFGVYGYTF. The CDR3 DNA follows: TGTGCCAGCAGTTTTGGAGTCTATGGCTACACCTTC. The rearrangement joins TRBV12-3 or TRBV12-4 to TRBJ1-2; D is unclear. The CDR3 is 12 amino acids. The V gene lost 3 bases and the J gene lost 4 bases, with 6 bases spanning the gap.

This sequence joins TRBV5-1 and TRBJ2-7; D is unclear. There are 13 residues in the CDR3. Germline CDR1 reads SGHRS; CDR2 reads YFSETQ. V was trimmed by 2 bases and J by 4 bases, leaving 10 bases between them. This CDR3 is CASSFEVGYEQYF. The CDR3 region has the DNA TGCGCCAGCAGCTTTGAGGTGGGTTACGAGCAGTACTTC.

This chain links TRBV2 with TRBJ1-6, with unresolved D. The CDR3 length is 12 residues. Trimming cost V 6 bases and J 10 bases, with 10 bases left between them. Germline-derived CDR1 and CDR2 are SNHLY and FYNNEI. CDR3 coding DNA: TGTGCCAGCAGAGATCCAAGGTCACCCCTCCACTTT. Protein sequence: CASRDPRSPLHF.

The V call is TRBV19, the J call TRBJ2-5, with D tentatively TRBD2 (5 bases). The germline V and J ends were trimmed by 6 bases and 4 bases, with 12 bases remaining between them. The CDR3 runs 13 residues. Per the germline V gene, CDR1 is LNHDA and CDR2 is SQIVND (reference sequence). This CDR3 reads CASRANSGETQYF. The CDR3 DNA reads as TGTGCCAGTAGGGCCAACAGCGGAGAGACCCAGTACTTC.

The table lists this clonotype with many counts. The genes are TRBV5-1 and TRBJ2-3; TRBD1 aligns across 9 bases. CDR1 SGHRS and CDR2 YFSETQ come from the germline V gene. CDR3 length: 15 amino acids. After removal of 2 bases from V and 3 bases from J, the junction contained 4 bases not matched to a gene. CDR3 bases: TGCGCCAGCAGCTTTGAGGGACAGGGTACAGATACGCAGTATTTT. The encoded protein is CASSFEGQGTDTQYF.

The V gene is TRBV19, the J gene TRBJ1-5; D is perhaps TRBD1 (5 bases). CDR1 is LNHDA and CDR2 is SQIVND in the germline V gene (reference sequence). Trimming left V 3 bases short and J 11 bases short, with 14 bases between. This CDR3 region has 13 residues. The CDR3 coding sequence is TGTGCCAGTAGTATGGCAGGCGAACAGGCCCAGCATTTT. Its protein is CASSMAGEQAQHF.

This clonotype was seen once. The CDR3: CASSLADRVYEQYF. The CDR3 DNA reads as TGTGCCAGCAGCTTAGCGGACAGGGTCTACGAGCAGTACTTC. The chain joins TRBV7-6 to TRBJ2-7; 8 bases match TRBD1. The CDR3 contains 14 residues. Germline CDR1 SGHVS, CDR2 FNYEAQ. J gave up 3 bases and V 0 bases, and 1 base lay outside the gene matches. Full variable domain (remainder filled in from reference TRBV7-6 and TRBJ2-7): GAGVSQSPRYKVTKRGQDVALRCDPISGHVSLYWYRQALGQGPEFLTYFNYEAQQDKSGLPNDRFSAERPEGSISTLTIQRTEQRDSAMYRCASSLADRVYEQYFGPGTRLTVT.

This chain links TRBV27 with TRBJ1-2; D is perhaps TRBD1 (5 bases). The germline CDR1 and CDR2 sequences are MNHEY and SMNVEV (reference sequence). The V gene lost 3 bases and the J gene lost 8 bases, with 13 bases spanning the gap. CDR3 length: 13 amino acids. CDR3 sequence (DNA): TGTGCCAGCAGTTTCCAGGGAATCGGAGGCTACACCTTC. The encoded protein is CASSFQGIGGYTF.

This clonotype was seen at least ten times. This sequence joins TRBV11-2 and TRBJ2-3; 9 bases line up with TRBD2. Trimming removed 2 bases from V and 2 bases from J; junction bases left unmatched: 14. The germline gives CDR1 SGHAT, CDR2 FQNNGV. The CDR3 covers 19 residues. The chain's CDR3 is CASSLYLGTIAGDTDTQYF. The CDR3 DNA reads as TGTGCCAGCAGCTTATATCTCGGCACAATAGCGGGGGACACAGATACGCAGTATTTT.

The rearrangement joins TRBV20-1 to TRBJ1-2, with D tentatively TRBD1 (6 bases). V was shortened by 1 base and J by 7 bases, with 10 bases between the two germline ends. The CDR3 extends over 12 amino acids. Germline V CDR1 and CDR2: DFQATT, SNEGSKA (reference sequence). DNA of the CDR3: TGCAGTGCTAGAGCCAGGGGCGGTGGCTACACCTTC. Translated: CSARARGGGYTF.

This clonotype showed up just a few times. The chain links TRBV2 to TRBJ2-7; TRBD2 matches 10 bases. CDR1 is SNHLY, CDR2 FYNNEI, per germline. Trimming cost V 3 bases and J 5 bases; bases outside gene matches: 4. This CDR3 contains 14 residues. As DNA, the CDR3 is TGTGCCAGCAGTGATCTAGCGGGGGACCACGAGCAGTACTTC. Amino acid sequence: CASSDLAGDHEQYF.

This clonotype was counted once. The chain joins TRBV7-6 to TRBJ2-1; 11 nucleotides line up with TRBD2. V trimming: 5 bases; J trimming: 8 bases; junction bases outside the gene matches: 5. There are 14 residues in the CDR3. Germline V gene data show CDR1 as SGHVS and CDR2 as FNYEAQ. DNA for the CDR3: TGTGCCAGCAGCCTTACTAGCGGGGGCGATGAGCAGTTCTTC. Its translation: CASSLTSGGDEQFF.

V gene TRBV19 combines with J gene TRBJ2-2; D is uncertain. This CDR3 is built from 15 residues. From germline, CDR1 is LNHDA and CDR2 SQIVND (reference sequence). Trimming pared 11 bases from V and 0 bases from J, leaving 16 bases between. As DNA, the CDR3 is TGTGCCTGGAGTGTATTCGGTTCGAACACCGGGGAGCTGTTTTTT. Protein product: CAWSVFGSNTGELFF.

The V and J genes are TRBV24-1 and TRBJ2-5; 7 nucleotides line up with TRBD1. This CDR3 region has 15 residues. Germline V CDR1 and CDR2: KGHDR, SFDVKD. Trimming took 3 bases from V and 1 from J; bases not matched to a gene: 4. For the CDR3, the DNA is TGTGCCACCAGTGATCGGACAGGAAGCCAAGAGACCCAGTACTTC. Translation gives CATSDRTGSQETQYF.

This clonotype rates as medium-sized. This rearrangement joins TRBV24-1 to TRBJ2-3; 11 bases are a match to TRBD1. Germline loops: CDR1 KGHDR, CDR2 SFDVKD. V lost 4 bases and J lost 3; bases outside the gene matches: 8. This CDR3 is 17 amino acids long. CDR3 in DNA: TGTGCCACCAGTGACTCAGGACAGGGGGCTAGTACAGATACGCAGTATTTT. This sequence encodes CATSDSGQGASTDTQYF.

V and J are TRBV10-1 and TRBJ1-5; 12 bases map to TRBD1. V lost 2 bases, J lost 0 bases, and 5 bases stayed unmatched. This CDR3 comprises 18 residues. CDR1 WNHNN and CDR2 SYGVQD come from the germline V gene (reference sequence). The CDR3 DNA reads TGCGCCAGCAGTGAGCGGGACAGGGGGCTGGGTAGCAATCAGCCCCAGCATTTT. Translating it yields CASSERDRGLGSNQPQHF.

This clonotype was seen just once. The CDR3 nucleotides read TGTGCCAGCAGCGCCGAGGGTGGCTACTCTGGAAACACCATATATTTT. This encodes CASSAEGGYSGNTIYF. The V call is TRBV2, the J call TRBJ1-3; D unresolved. Germline CDR1 reads SNHLY; CDR2 reads FYNNEI. This CDR3 spans 16 amino acids. V was shortened by 6 bases and J by 0 bases, with 15 bases between the two germline ends.

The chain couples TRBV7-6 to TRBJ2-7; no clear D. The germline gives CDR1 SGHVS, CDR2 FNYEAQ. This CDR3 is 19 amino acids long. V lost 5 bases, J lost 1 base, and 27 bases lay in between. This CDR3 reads CASSRRLMPGPLQSYEQYF. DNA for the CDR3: TGTGCCAGCAGCCGAAGACTTATGCCCGGCCCCCTCCAATCCTACGAGCAGTACTTC.

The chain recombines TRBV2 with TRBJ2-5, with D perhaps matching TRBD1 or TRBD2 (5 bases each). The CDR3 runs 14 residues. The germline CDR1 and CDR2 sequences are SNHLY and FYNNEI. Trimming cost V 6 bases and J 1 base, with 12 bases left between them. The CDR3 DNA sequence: TGTGCCAGCAGCGTAGGGACGCTCCAAGAGACCCAGTACTTC. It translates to CASSVGTLQETQYF.

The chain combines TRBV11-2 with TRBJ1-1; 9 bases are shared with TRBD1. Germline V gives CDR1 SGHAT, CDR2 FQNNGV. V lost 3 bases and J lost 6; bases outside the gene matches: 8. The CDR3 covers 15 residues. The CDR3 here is CASSFTGGPSAEAFF. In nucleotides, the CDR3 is TGTGCCAGCAGCTTTACAGGGGGCCCGAGCGCTGAAGCTTTCTTT.

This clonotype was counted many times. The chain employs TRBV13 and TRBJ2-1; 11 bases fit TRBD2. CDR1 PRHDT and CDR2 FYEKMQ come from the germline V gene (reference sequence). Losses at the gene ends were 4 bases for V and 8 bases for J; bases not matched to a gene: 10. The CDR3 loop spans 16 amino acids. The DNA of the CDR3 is TGTGCCAGCAGCTACGGAGGGGTAGCGGGGGGGGATGAGCAGTTCTTC. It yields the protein CASSYGGVAGGDEQFF.

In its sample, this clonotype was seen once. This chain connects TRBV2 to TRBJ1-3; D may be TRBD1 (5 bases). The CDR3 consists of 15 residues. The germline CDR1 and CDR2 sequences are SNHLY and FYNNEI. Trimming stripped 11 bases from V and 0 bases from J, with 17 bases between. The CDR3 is CAGAENRFSGNTIYF. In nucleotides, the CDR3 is TGTGCCGGGGCCGAAAACAGGTTCTCTGGAAACACCATATATTTT.

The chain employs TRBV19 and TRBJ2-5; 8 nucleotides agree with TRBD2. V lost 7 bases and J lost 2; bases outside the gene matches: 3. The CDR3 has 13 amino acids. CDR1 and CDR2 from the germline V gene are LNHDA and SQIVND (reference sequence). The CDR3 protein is CASTTGGQETQYF. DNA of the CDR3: TGTGCCAGTACTACGGGGGGGCAAGAGACCCAGTACTTC.

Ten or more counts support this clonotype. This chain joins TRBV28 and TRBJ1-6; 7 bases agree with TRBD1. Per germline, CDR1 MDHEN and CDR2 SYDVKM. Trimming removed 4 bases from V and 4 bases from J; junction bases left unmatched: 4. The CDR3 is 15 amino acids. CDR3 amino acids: CASSSPGQYNSPLHF. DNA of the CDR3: TGTGCCAGCAGTTCACCGGGACAGTATAATTCACCCCTCCACTTT.